The next 32 T cell receptor beta chains were all read from a single sample in a study of T-cell reconstitution after alpha-beta-depleted transplantation in children. Unique molecular identifiers were used to barcode this TCRbeta library. TCRdb fed the PCR reads into MiXCR, producing one record per CDR3 protein. The sample records approximately 290,000 distinct CDR3 sequences, 11% being singletons. The sample consisted of peripheral blood, taken 180 days after TCRalphabeta/CD19-depleted stem cell transplant. The receptors come from a male patient between 2 and 15 years old who had a stem cell transplant for chronic granulomatous disease, so the T cells may come from the graft donor.

This clonotype showed up many times. The gene calls are TRBV27 and TRBJ2-4, with 12 bases lining up with TRBD2. CDR3 length: 16 amino acids. The V segment lost 5 bases and the J segment 0 bases; nucleotides outside the gene matches: 2. Germline-derived CDR1 and CDR2 are MNHEY and SMNVEV (reference sequence). DNA of the CDR3: TGTGCCAGCAGTGGGGGACTAGCGGGAGCCAAAAACATTCAGTACTTC. Amino acids: CASSGGLAGAKNIQYF.

The chain links TRBV12-3 or TRBV12-4 to TRBJ1-1, with 7 positions matching TRBD1. This CDR3 region has 13 residues. Trimming took 3 bases from V and 7 from J; bases not matched to a gene: 5. The CDR3 sequence: CASSFRGDNEAFF. The DNA for the CDR3 is TGTGCCAGCAGTTTCAGGGGGGACAATGAAGCTTTCTTT.

This clonotype has a count of ten or more. This sequence joins TRBV20-1 and TRBJ2-1, with 7 bases matching TRBD2. CDR1 is DFQATT and CDR2 is SNEGSKA in the germline V gene (reference sequence). This CDR3 has 15 residues. The J segment lost 3 bases and the V segment lost 6 bases, leaving 11 bases of the junction unmatched. The DNA of the CDR3 is TGCAGTGCGCCGAGAAGTGGGACTATCTACAATGAGCAGTTCTTC. It translates to CSAPRSGTIYNEQFF.

This chain connects TRBV7-2 to TRBJ2-7, with TRBD2 identical over 9 bases. The CDR3 is made up of 14 amino acids. CDR1 SGHTA and CDR2 FQGNSA come from the germline V gene. The trim removed 6 bases at V and 1 base at J, leaving 4 bases unmatched. In DNA, the CDR3 is TGTGCCAGCAGAGATAGCGGGGGTTCCTACGAGCAGTACTTC. The encoded protein is CASRDSGGSYEQYF.

This clonotype was found many times. The rearrangement joins TRBV18 to TRBJ2-7; TRBD2 matches at 9 bases. V lost 3 bases and J lost 6; bases outside the gene matches: 9. The CDR3 contains 15 residues. The germline gives CDR1 KGHSH, CDR2 LQKENI. The CDR3 spells CASSPGVAGVGEQYF. DNA for the CDR3: TGTGCCAGCTCACCGGGAGTAGCGGGAGTCGGCGAGCAGTACTTC.

This clonotype has a count of ten or more. The rearrangement links TRBV6-2 or TRBV6-3 to TRBJ2-7, with a weak D call TRBD1 (5 bases). This CDR3 region has 15 residues. Trimming left V 1 base short and J 0 bases short, with 10 bases between. Germline V gene sequence: CDR1 MNHEY, CDR2 SVGEGT. Here the CDR3 DNA reads TGTGCCAGCAGTTACTGGAGACAGCGCTCCTACGAGCAGTACTTC. Residues: CASSYWRQRSYEQYF.

At least ten counts were recorded for this clonotype. This chain joins TRBV5-1 and TRBJ1-1; no reliable D call. The germline gives CDR1 SGHRS, CDR2 YFSETQ. The germline V and J ends were trimmed by 1 base and 0 bases, with 7 bases remaining between them. CDR3 length equals 14 residues. The CDR3 region has the DNA TGCGCCAGCAGCTTGCAGCCCATGAACACTGAAGCTTTCTTT. Protein: CASSLQPMNTEAFF.

This clonotype has more than one count but fewer than ten. The chain joins TRBV5-4 to TRBJ2-7; no clear D. Germline CDR1 is SGHNT and CDR2 is YYREEE (reference sequence). The CDR3 length is 14 residues. V lost 0 bases and J lost 7, with 14 bases in between. CDR3 bases: TGTGCCAGCAGCTTGGCGGTGTCCACAAGGGAGCAGTACTTC. Protein: CASSLAVSTREQYF.

This clonotype was seen repeatedly, ten times or more. This rearrangement joins TRBV15 to TRBJ2-7, with 7 bases matching TRBD1. V lost 2 bases to trimming and J lost 0 bases; unmatched junction nucleotides: 16. This CDR3 contains 19 residues. Germline loops: CDR1 LNHNV, CDR2 YYDKDF (reference sequence). CDR3 amino acids: CATSRHSTLRGPSSYEQYF. Here the CDR3 DNA reads TGTGCCACCAGCAGACACTCCACACTGAGGGGGCCGAGCTCCTACGAGCAGTACTTC.

This clonotype has at least ten counts. This sequence joins TRBV9 and TRBJ2-3, with D tentatively TRBD1 (6 bases). CDR1 is SGDLS, CDR2 YYNGEE, per germline. CDR3 length: 18 residues. V dropped 4 bases and J dropped 1 base, with 22 bases sitting between them. Here the CDR3 DNA reads TGTGCCAGCAGCCTAGACCTCCTAGGGGGACGCGGCACAGATACGCAGTATTTT. Protein product: CASSLDLLGGRGTDTQYF.

At least ten counts were recorded for this clonotype. The V call is TRBV20-1, the J call TRBJ2-5, with D perhaps TRBD2 (5 bases). Trimming removed 6 bases from V and 1 base from J, with 15 bases in between. CDR1 is DFQATT and CDR2 is SNEGSKA in the germline V gene (reference sequence). The CDR3 runs to 14 residues. The chain's CDR3 is CSALEGRVQETQYF. As DNA, the CDR3 is TGCAGTGCCCTCGAAGGGCGGGTCCAAGAGACCCAGTACTTC.

This clonotype was seen many times. The rearrangement links TRBV20-1 to TRBJ2-5, with 10 bases lining up with TRBD1. V gave up 3 bases and J gave up 3 bases; unmatched junction bases: 4. Germline V CDR1 and CDR2: DFQATT, SNEGSKA (reference sequence). This CDR3 is built from 14 residues. The CDR3 protein is CSASPGTGEETQYF. CDR3 in DNA: TGCAGTGCTAGTCCCGGGACAGGGGAAGAGACCCAGTACTTC.

This clonotype showed up many times. The chain links TRBV4-2 to TRBJ2-1, with TRBD1 matching 10 bases. V trimming: 1 base; J trimming: 12 bases; junction bases outside the gene matches: 15. Germline CDR1 reads LGHNA; CDR2 reads YNFKEQ. The CDR3 totals 17 residues. In DNA, the CDR3 is TGTGCCAGCAGCCAAGGTATGAGACAGGGGGCGTCGAACTGGCAGTTCTTC. As protein: CASSQGMRQGASNWQFF.

This clonotype was counted only a few times. J is TRBJ1-2 and V is TRBV7-9; D remains ambiguous. V was trimmed by 7 bases and J by 0 bases, leaving 15 bases between them. From germline, CDR1 is SEHNR and CDR2 FQNEAQ (reference sequence). The CDR3 length is 15 residues. Here the CDR3 reads CASNLYGISNYGYTF. DNA for the CDR3: TGTGCCAGCAACCTTTATGGCATATCTAACTATGGCTACACCTTC.

This clonotype was found many times. V usage is TRBV29-1 and J usage is TRBJ2-1, with TRBD2 identical over 7 bases. Per germline, CDR1 SQVTM and CDR2 ANQGSEA. The V and J ends lost 5 bases and 9 bases, in that order; junction bases with no gene match: 13. This CDR3 region has 14 residues. CDR3 residues: CSVPSWTSRREQFF. The CDR3 DNA reads TGCAGCGTTCCTTCCTGGACTAGTCGGCGTGAGCAGTTCTTC.

At least ten counts were recorded for this clonotype. The chain has TRBV7-2 and TRBJ2-2, with 8 nucleotides matching TRBD1. This CDR3 region has 15 residues. Trimming cost V 5 bases and J 4 bases; bases outside gene matches: 6. CDR1 is SGHTA, CDR2 FQGNSA, per germline. The CDR3 region has the DNA TGTGCCAGCAGCCCGCAGGGGGCGGTCACCGGGGAGCTGTTTTTT. Amino acid sequence: CASSPQGAVTGELFF.

This clonotype was counted many times. V and J are TRBV7-3 and TRBJ2-1, with 12 nucleotides matching TRBD2. The CDR3 sequence is 15 residues long. CDR1 is SGHTA, CDR2 FQGTGA, per germline. V was pared by 2 bases and J by 8 bases, with 4 bases of the junction left unmatched. The CDR3 sequence: CASSLQRLAGDEQFF. The CDR3, as DNA: TGTGCCAGCAGCTTACAACGACTAGCGGGGGATGAGCAGTTCTTC.

With regard to this clonotype: Possible read error: a much larger clone is one base away. The chain joins TRBV5-6 to TRBJ1-2; the D is unclear. The germline CDR1 and CDR2 sequences are SGHDT and YYEEEE. The V end was cut by 0 bases, the J end by 10 bases, with 16 bases between. This CDR3 has 14 residues. In DNA form, the CDR3 reads TGTGCCAGCAGCTTGGGGCGAGGGTTTTCCGTCTACACCTTC. It specifies CASSLGRGFSVYTF.

This clonotype was observed many times. This sequence joins TRBV29-1 and TRBJ2-7; D ambiguous. Per the germline V gene, CDR1 is SQVTM and CDR2 is ANQGSEA. This CDR3 has 12 residues. Deletions cut 0 bases from V and 5 bases from J, with 8 bases between. The CDR3: CSVEEFYNEQYF. For the CDR3, the DNA is TGCAGCGTTGAAGAGTTCTATAACGAGCAGTACTTC.

A remark on this clonotype: This may come from a read error, since a much larger clone is one base off. The chain carries TRBV29-1 and TRBJ1-2; 9 positions agree with TRBD1. The CDR3 length is 13 residues. Germline CDR1 is SQVTM and CDR2 is ANQGSEA. V lost 3 bases, J lost 6 bases, and 5 bases stayed unmatched. The CDR3: CSVDWDRENGYTF. The CDR3 DNA reads as TGCAGCGTTGATTGGGACAGGGAGAATGGCTACACCTTC.

This clonotype appeared many times. The chain joins TRBV5-8 to TRBJ2-1; 9 bases agree with TRBD1. The CDR3 is 15 residues long. V shed 3 bases and J 6 bases; nucleotides not matched to a gene: 7. Germline CDR1 SGHTS, CDR2 YDEGEE. This chain's CDR3 is CASSSPGQGGNEQFF. CDR3 nucleotide sequence: TGTGCCAGCAGCTCCCCGGGACAGGGCGGCAATGAGCAGTTCTTC.

In its sample, this clonotype was seen many times. The chain joins TRBV3-1 to TRBJ2-5; D is uncertain. CDR3 length: 13 residues. V lost 0 bases, J lost 5 bases, and 7 bases lay in between. CDR1 is LGHDT, CDR2 YNNKEL, per germline (reference sequence). The CDR3 nucleotides read TGTGCCAGCAGCCAAGAGATCTTGGAGACCCAGTACTTC. Its protein is CASSQEILETQYF.

This clonotype was picked up many times. This sequence joins TRBV13 and TRBJ2-3, with 11 nucleotides matching TRBD2. V was pared by 3 bases and J by 6 bases, with 11 bases of the junction left unmatched. Germline lookup yields CDR1 PRHDT and CDR2 FYEKMQ (reference sequence). CDR3 length: 17 residues. CDR3 nucleotides: TGTGCCAGCAGCTTCGGTGTAGCGGGGGGGCTTGCGGATACGCAGTATTTT. The encoded protein is CASSFGVAGGLADTQYF.

This clonotype was detected a few times. The V call is TRBV19, the J call TRBJ1-6, with D maybe TRBD1 (5 bases). The CDR3 spans 15 residues. Germline loops: CDR1 LNHDA, CDR2 SQIVND (reference sequence). Trimming removed 6 bases from V and 5 bases from J, with 14 bases in between. In DNA, the CDR3 is TGTGCCAGTAGGATCGGGACGGCAGATAATTCACCCCTCCACTTT. It translates to CASRIGTADNSPLHF.

With regard to this clonotype: With a much larger clone just one base away, this may be a read error. The rearrangement links TRBV10-2 to TRBJ2-7, with D perhaps given as TRBD1 or TRBD2 (5 bases each). Germline V gives CDR1 WSHSY, CDR2 SAAADI. This CDR3 has 12 amino acids. The CDR3 protein is CASSVGGGEQSF. In nucleotides, the CDR3 is TGCGCCAGCAGTGTTGGGGGTGGAGAGCAGTCCTTC.

This clonotype was detected ten times or more. The genes are TRBV3-1 and TRBJ2-1; 12 bases fit TRBD2. There are 16 residues in the CDR3. Losses at the gene ends were 1 base for V and 7 bases for J; bases not matched to a gene: 5. The germline V gene has CDR1 LGHDT and CDR2 YNNKEL (reference sequence). The CDR3 nucleotides are TGTGCCAGCAGCCAAGGCAGACTAGCGGGAGCGAATGAGCAGTTCTTC. The encoded protein is CASSQGRLAGANEQFF.

This clonotype was recorded at least ten times. The chain joins TRBV12-3 or TRBV12-4 to TRBJ2-3, with 9 bases aligning to TRBD1. There are 16 residues in the CDR3. V trimming: 6 bases; J trimming: 3 bases; junction bases outside the gene matches: 10. The CDR3 DNA sequence: TGTGCCAGCAGAGCAGGACAGGGGCGTCGAACAGATACGCAGTATTTT. Its translation: CASRAGQGRRTDTQYF.

This clonotype was seen many times. V and J are TRBV7-9 and TRBJ2-4, with no clear D. The CDR3 contains 12 residues. The V end was cut by 2 bases, the J end by 15 bases, with 14 bases between. The germline V gene encodes CDR1 SEHNR and CDR2 FQNEAQ (reference sequence). The CDR3 sequence is CASSLPSGTTYF. The CDR3, as DNA: TGTGCCAGCAGCTTACCTTCCGGTACTACGTACTTC.

Comment on this clonotype: This may be a read error, as it is one base from a much larger clone. This rearrangement joins TRBV11-1 to TRBJ2-1, with 10 bases identical to TRBD2. CDR1 is SGHAT and CDR2 is FQDESV in the germline V gene (reference sequence). This CDR3 is 19 amino acids long. In DNA form, the CDR3 reads TGTGCCAGCAGCTTAGCCCGGACTAGCGGTTTATTTTCGGGCAATAAGCAGTTCTTC. Translating gives CASSLARTSGLFSGNKQFF.

CDR3 loop: CASSRSIQETQYF. CDR3 DNA sequence: TGTGCCAGCAGCCGCAGCATTCAAGAGACCCAGTACTTC. The chain uses TRBV28 and TRBJ2-5; D unclear. There are 13 residues in the CDR3. The germline V and J ends were trimmed by 6 bases and 2 bases, with 10 bases remaining between them. Germline loops: CDR1 MDHEN, CDR2 SYDVKM.

This clonotype was counted ten times or more. The chain has TRBV29-1 and TRBJ2-7, with D possibly being TRBD1 (6 bases). The CDR3 length is 13 residues. Trimming took 6 bases from V and 4 from J, leaving 16 bases between them. The germline V gene has CDR1 SQVTM and CDR2 ANQGSEA. DNA for the CDR3: TGCAGCGTGGCCGGACAGCACAATTACGAGCAGTACTTC. It translates to CSVAGQHNYEQYF.

This clonotype was picked up many times. The chain joins TRBV7-3 to TRBJ2-3; TRBD2 might be the D (6 bases). The CDR3 contains 15 residues. Germline V gives CDR1 SGHTA, CDR2 FQGTGA. V dropped 5 bases and J dropped 0 bases, with 12 bases sitting between them. The CDR3 region has the DNA TGTGCCAGCAGCCGCGGGGAACTTAGCACAGATACGCAGTATTTT. Translated: CASSRGELSTDTQYF.